Below are 2 T cell receptor beta chains sequenced from a single sample in a study of cytomegalovirus exposure and HLA in healthy donors. Researchers ran the PCR with 60 Vbeta and 13 Jbeta primers. Profiled with immunoSEQ multiplex PCR; TCRdb holds only in-frame clones, not every one. The table has about 250,000 clones, 75% to 85% seen once. Material: PBMCs. Receptors were obtained from a girl aged 2-9 years in good health and CMV-seronegative.

V is TRBV6-1 and J is TRBJ1-2; TRBD1 matches 9 bases. With V trimmed by 6 bases and J by 8 bases, 7 bases remained unmatched. The CDR3 runs 13 residues. The germline V gene has CDR1 MNHNS and CDR2 SASEGT. DNA of the CDR3: TGTGCCAGCAGCGAACAGGGGGCGAGAGGCTACACCTTC. This gives the protein CASSEQGARGYTF.

The chain recombines TRBV6-6 with TRBJ2-7, with D possibly matching TRBD2 (5 bases). Per germline, CDR1 MNHNY and CDR2 SVGAGI (reference sequence). This CDR3 has 15 amino acids. Between the trimmed V and J ends, which lost 1 base and 3 bases, there was a span of 13 bases. CDR3 sequence (DNA): TGTGCCAGCAGTTACTTTGGGAGTTTGGGCTACGAGCAGTACTTC. Protein product: CASSYFGSLGYEQYF.